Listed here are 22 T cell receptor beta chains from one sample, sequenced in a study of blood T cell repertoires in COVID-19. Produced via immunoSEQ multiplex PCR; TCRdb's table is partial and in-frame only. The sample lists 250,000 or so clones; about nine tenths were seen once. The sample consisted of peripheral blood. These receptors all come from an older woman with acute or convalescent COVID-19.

In DNA form, the CDR3 reads TGTGCCAGAACTAAACAGGGGGCTCATGGCTACACCTTC. Amino acid sequence: CARTKQGAHGYTF. V gene TRBV2 combines with J gene TRBJ1-2; TRBD1 matches 9 bases. The CDR3 has 13 amino acids. Trimming cost V 9 bases and J 6 bases; bases outside gene matches: 8. Germline lookup yields CDR1 SNHLY and CDR2 FYNNEI. The full variable domain, its missing parts supplied by reference TRBV2 and TRBJ1-2, is EPEVTQTPSHQVTQMGQEVILRCVPISNHLYFYWYRQILGQKVEFLVSFYNNEISEKSEIFDDQFSVERPDGSNFTLKIRSTKLEDSAMYFCARTKQGAHGYTFGSGTRLTVV.

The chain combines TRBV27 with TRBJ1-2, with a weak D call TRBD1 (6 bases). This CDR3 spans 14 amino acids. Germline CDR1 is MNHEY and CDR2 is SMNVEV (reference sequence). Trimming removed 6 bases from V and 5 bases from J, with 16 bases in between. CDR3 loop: CASRATGTLYGYTF. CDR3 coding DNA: TGTGCCAGCAGGGCGACAGGAACCCTTTATGGCTACACCTTC.

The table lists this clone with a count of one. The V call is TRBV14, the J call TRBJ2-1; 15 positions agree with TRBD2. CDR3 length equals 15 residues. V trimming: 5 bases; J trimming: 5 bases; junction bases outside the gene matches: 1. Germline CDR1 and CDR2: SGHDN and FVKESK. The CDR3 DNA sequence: TGTGCCAGCAGCTGGACTAGCGGGAGGGACAATGAGCAGTTCTTC. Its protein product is CASSWTSGRDNEQFF.

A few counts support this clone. CDR3 sequence (DNA): TGTGCCAGCAGCCGCGGATTCCAGTCTAATGAAAAACTGTTTTTT. Translation gives CASSRGFQSNEKLFF. The chain carries TRBV3-1 (or the pseudogene TRBV3-2) and TRBJ1-4; D is unclear. The CDR3 is 15 residues long. V was trimmed by 4 bases and J by 3 bases, leaving 12 bases between them. The germline CDR1 and CDR2 sequences are LGHDT and YNNKEL (reference sequence).

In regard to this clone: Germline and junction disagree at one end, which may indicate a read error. As DNA, the CDR3 is TGCAGCGTCGCACCACAGGTGTGGCGTGGGGATGGCTACACTTTC. This sequence encodes CSVAPQVWRGDGYTF. This sequence joins TRBV29-1 and TRBJ1-2; D is perhaps TRBD1 (5 bases). Germline values: CDR1 SQVTM, CDR2 ANQGSEA. The CDR3 is made up of 15 amino acids.

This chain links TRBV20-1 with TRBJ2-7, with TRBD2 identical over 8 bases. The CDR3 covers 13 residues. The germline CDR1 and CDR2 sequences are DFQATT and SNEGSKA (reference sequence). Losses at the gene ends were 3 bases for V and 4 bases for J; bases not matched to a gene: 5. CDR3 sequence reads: CSASPGGIYEQYF. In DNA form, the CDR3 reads TGCAGTGCTAGTCCGGGGGGGATTTACGAGCAGTACTTC.

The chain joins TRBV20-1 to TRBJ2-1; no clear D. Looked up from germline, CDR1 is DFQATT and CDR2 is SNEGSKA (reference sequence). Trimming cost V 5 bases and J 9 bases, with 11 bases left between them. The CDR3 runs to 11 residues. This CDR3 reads CSAPKSGEQFF. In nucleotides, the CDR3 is TGCAGTGCTCCAAAATCGGGTGAGCAGTTCTTC.

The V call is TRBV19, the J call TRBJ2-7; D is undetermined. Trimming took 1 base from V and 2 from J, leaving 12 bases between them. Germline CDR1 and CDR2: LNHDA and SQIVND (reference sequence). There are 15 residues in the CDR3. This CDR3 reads CASSIAVNSPYEQYF. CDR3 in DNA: TGTGCCAGTAGTATAGCGGTTAACAGCCCCTACGAGCAGTACTTC.

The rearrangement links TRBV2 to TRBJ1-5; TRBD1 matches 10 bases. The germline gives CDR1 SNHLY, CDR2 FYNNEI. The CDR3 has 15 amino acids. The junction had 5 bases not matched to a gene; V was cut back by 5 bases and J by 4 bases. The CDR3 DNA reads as TGTGCCAGCAGTACTATGGACAGGGGGAATCAGCCCCAGCATTTT. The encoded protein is CASSTMDRGNQPQHF.

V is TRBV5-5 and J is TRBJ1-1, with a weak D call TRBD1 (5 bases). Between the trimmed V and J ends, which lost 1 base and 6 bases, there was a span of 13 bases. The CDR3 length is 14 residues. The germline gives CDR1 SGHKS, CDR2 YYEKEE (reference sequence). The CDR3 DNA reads TGTGCCAGCAGCTTGTTCCAGGGAAATGCTGAAGCTTTCTTT. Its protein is CASSLFQGNAEAFF.

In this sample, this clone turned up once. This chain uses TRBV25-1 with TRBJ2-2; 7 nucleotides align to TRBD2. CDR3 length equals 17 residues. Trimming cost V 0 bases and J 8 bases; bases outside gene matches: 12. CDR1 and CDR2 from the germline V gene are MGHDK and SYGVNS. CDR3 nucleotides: TGTGCCAGCAGTGAATACGTGGGAGGGAGGGGTAGAGGGGAGCTGTTTTTT. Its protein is CASSEYVGGRGRGELFF. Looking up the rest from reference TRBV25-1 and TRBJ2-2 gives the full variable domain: EADIYQTPRYLVIGTGKKITLECSQTMGHDKMYWYQQDPGMELHLIHYSYGVNSTEKGDLSSESTVSRIRTEHFPLTLESARPSHTSQYLCASSEYVGGRGRGELFFGEGSRLTVL.

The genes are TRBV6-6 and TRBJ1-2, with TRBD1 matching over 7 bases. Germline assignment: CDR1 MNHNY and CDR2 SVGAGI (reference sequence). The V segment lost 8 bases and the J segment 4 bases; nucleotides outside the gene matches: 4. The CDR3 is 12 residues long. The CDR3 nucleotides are TGTGCCAGCCAGGGACAGATCTATGGCTACACCTTC. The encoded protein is CASQGQIYGYTF.

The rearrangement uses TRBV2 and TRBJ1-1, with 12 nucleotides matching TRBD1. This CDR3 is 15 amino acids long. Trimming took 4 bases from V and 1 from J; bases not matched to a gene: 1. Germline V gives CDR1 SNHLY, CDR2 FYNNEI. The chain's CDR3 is CASSVGQGANTEAFF. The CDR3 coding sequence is TGTGCCAGCAGTGTGGGACAGGGGGCGAACACTGAAGCTTTCTTT.

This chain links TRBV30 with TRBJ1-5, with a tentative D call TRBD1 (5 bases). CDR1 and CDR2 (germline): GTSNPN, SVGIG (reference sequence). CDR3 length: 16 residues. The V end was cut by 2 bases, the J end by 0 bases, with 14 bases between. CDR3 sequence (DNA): TGTGCCTGGAGTCCCCAGGGATTAAATAGCAATCAGCCCCAGCATTTT. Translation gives CAWSPQGLNSNQPQHF.

The CDR3 DNA follows: TGCGCCAGCAGTCAATGGGACAAATCGTACGAGCAGTACTTC. Translating gives CASSQWDKSYEQYF. V and J are TRBV23-1 and TRBJ2-7, with a possible D match to TRBD1 (6 bases). TRBV23-1 qualifies as an ORF whose function is uncertain. This CDR3 spans 14 amino acids. Between the trimmed V and J ends, which lost 1 base and 4 bases, there was a span of 11 bases.

CDR3 protein: CASSLNRGPNTGYTF. In DNA, the CDR3 is TGTGCCAGCAGCCTTAACAGGGGGCCTAATACGGGCTACACCTTC. This chain joins TRBV7-2 and TRBJ1-2; 9 bases agree with TRBD1. The CDR3 runs 15 residues. V dropped 5 bases and J dropped 8; count of bases not matched to a gene: 12. Germline V gene lookup returns CDR1 SGHTA and CDR2 FQGNSA.

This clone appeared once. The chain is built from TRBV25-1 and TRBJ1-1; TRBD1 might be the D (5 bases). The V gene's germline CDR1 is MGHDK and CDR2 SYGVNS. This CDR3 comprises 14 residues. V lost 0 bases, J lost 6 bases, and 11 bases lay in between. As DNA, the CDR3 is TGTGCCAGCAGTGAATATATGGGGCTGGCTGAAGCTTTCTTT. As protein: CASSEYMGLAEAFF.

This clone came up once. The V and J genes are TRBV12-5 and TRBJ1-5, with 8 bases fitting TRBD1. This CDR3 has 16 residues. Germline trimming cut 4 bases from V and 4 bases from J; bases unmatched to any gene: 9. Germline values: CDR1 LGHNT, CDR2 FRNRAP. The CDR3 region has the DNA TGTGCTAGTGGTTCCCACCCCGGGACAGGAAATCAGCCCCAGCATTTT. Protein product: CASGSHPGTGNQPQHF.

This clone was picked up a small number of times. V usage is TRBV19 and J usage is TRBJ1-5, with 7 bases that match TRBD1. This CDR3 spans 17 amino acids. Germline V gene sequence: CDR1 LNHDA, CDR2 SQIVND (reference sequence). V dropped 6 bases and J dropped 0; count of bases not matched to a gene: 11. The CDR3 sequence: CASSIRGTGDSNQPQHF. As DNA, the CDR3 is TGTGCCAGTAGCATCCGGGGCACAGGGGATAGCAATCAGCCCCAGCATTTT.

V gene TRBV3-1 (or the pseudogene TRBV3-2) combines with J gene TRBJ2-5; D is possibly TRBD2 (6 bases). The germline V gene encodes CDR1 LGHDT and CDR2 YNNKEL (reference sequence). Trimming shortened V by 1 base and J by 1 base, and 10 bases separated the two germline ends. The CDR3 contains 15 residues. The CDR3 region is CASSQAGESQETQYF. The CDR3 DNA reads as TGTGCCAGCAGCCAAGCGGGGGAGTCCCAAGAGACCCAGTACTTC.

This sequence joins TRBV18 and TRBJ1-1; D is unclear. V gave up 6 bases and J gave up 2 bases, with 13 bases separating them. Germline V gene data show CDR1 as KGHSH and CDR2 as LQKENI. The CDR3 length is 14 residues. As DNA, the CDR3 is TGTGCCAGCTCCCCCCTCCGGGGAAACACTGAAGCTTTCTTT. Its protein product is CASSPLRGNTEAFF.

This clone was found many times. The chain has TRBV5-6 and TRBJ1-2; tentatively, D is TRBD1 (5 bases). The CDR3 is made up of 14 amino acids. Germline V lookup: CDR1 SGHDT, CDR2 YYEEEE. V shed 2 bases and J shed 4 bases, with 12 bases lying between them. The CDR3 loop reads CASSLGGAGYGYTF. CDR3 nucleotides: TGTGCCAGCAGCTTAGGAGGGGCTGGCTATGGCTACACCTTC.